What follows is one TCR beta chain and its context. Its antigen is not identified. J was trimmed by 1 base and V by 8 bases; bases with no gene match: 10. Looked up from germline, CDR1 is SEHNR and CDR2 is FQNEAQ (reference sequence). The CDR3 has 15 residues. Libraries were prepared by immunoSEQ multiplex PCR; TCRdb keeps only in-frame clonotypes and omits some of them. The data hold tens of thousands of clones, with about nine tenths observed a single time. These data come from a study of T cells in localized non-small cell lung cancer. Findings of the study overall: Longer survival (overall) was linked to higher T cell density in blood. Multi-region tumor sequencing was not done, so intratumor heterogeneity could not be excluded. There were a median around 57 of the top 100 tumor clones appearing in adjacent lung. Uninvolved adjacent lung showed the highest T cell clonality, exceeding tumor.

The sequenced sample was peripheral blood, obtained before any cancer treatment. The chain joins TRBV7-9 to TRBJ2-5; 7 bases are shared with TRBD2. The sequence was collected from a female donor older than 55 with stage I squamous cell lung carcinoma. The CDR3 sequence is CASRGGRWTQETQYF. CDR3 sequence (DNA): TGTGCCAGCCGAGGCGGGAGATGGACCCAAGAGACCCAGTACTTC.